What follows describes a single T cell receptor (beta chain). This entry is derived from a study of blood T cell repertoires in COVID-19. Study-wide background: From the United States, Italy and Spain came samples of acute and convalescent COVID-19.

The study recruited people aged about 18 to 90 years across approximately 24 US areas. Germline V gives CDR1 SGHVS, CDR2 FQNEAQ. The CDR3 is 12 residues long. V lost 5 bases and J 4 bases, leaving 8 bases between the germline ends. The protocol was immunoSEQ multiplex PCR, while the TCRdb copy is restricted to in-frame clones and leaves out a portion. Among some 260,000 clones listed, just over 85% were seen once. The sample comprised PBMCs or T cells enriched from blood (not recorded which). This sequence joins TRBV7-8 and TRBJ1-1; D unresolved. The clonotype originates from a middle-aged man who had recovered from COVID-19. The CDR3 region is CASSPLGTEAFF. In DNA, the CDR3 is TGTGCCAGCAGCCCACTTGGCACTGAAGCTTTCTTT.